Sequencing of this T cell receptor (beta chain) was carried out in a study of CD8+CD57+ T cells in acquired aplastic anemia (dated by TCRdb to between 2017 and 2018). Regarding the study in general: Extracted DNA from sorted CD4+ and CD8+ cells averaged about 2.9 ug, ranging from roughly 0.17 to 30 ug. CD8+CD57+ expansion was defined as a frequency above the mean frequency observed in healthy subjects. The research as a whole found: Approximately 31 CD8+ CDR3 sequences were found in both patients and controls but appeared to be highly expressed in patients and within the immunodominant clones of the patients. Between patients and healthy controls, no significant difference in CD8+ Simpson's diversity was found (P=0.060).

Expansion of CD8+CD57+ cells had been shown by flow cytometry in the patients chosen for sequencing. Severe acquired aplastic anemia was diagnosed in all patients according to International Study of Aplastic Anemia and Agranulocytosis and Camitta criteria. No patient had received any therapy when blood was sampled. The study deep-sequenced TCR repertoires of sorted CD4+ and CD8+ blood T cells from severe aplastic anemia patients and healthy subjects. Patients were enrolled under clinicaltrials.gov protocols 00001620, 01623167, 00001397, 00071045, 00081523 and 00961064 in the USA. Ficoll-Paque density gradient centrifugation was used to isolate peripheral blood mononuclear cells. CD4+ and CD8+ T cells were sorted by FACS or magnetic beads before DNA extraction. This clonotype was seen a handful of times. Its antigen is still unknown. No base-level quality is on record; no much larger clone is a single base apart.

Genomic DNA served as template for TCR beta VDJ combination and CDR3 sequence profiling. An Illumina HiSeq 2000 was the platform used for TCR repertoire sequencing. On the study's bioinformatics: Repertoires were assessed using TRBV/TRBJ rearrangement plots, CDR3 size and DJ length profiles, and Simpson's diversity index. The immunodominant clone was defined as the most abundant DNA sequence in deep sequencing data. CDR3 amino acid sequences were checked for sharing between subjects and were compared against published repertoires and the VDJdb database. TCRdb reprocessing: public reads trimmed at Q25 with fastp, clones called with MiXCR, in-frame beta chains kept. Entries that share a CDR3 protein sequence are merged under the most common genes and DNA. It is TCRdb's table, rather than the study itself, that gives the V and J calls and clone size. The sample data list 80,000 to 100,000 distinct CDR3 sequences, and approximately 73% of these were observed just once. The top ten clones comprise 65% of the sample.

The CDR3, from cysteine to phenylalanine, totals 15 residues. Only CDR3 DNA remains: 45 bases, in frame from the first base. V is reduced by 5 bases and J by 4 bases, leaving a spacing of 14 bases between them. The germline V gene sets CDR1 to KGHDR and CDR2 to SFDVKD. The chain is encoded by TRBV24-1 joined to TRBJ1-5, with TRBD1 perhaps the D gene, on 5 matching bases. Specimen: sorted CD4+, CD8+, or CD8+CD57+ T cells (not recorded which) from PBMCs. This clonotype was obtained from a human donor with aplastic anemia. The CDR3 protein: CATSAEPGRNQPQHF. The nucleotide sequence reads TGTGCCACCAGTGCGGAGCCGGGACGGAATCAGCCCCAGCATTTT.